The text below deals with one TCR beta chain. This receptor's antigen is unknown. The record has no base qualities; no much larger clone is one base away. These data belong to a study of cytomegalovirus exposure and HLA in healthy donors (dated by TCRdb to 2015 to 2018). Background on the whole study: An earlier analysis of several hundred of the donors reported approximately 260 Gb of sequence data and 95 million to 140 million unique TCR beta sequences obtained from about 180 million T cells. An earlier analysis of around 640 of the donors used high-throughput TCR beta sequencing to judge whether each TCR beta V gene segment behaved as functional or pseudogenic. High-throughput TCR immunosequencing, statistical association of individual TCRs with disease status, and machine learning were combined to predict cytomegalovirus infection status. Because of strong linkage in the cohort, 5 or 6 DR-DQ haplotypes were treated as single units for association and clustering. A later genetic analysis used genome-wide SNP genotypes for about 65% of the 666 donors, treating that subset as a discovery cohort. The aim of the study was to test whether cataloging public T cell receptors could identify signatures of past pathogen exposure. Of the roughly 400 genotyped donors, 81% fell in the genetic ancestry cluster associated with self-reported Caucasian donors. The study profiled the T cell repertoires of 550 to 700 subjects by immunosequencing and related them to cytomegalovirus serostatus. On average, around 240,000 unique TCR beta nucleotide sequences were sequenced per donor among some 420 genotyped donors of the cohort, with roughly 18% of those sequences being non-productive. In addition to the first cohort of 666 subjects, a separate validation cohort of approximately 130 different subjects was used. In a later analysis, previously published TCR beta repertoires from 500 to 750 donors were re-analyzed and high-resolution HLA genotyping was added so that TCR occurrence patterns could be studied. Donor age, sex, ethnicity and CMV serostatus were compiled together with the repertoire data. In the later analysis, no new phenotypic data were used to find candidate immune exposures; instead, reliance was placed on TCR beta sequences and their occurrence across donors. An early release covering about 600 HLA-typed donors comprised approximately 300 gigabases of sequencing data and around 85 million unique TCR sequences. The number of donors typed differed by locus, with about 629-630 for A, B, C, DRB1 and DQB1, about 500 for DQA1, 600 to 610 for DPA1, and 400 to 490 for DPB1. All discovery cohort repertoires had been generated using a single sequencing platform. Both class I and class II loci were covered by HLA typing, at four-digit resolution.

The investigation overall reported the following: Compared with the roughly 600-donor mean, donors in an Asian-associated ancestry cluster had fewer N-insertions in productive TCRs, according to a later genetic analysis. Some IMGT-functional V segments, including TRBV6-2 and TRBV6-3, could not be distinguished by the 87-base-pair reads and were therefore excluded. Because counts were too low, roughly 16 rarely observed V segments, including chromosome 9 orphons, were excluded from the earlier analysis of 587 of the donors. Most CMV-associated TCR beta chains appeared to be HLA-restricted in a later analysis, and the HLA associations seemed to be driven largely by CMV exposure. The classifier was reported to diagnose cytomegalovirus status with high specificity and sensitivity in both the original cohort and the validation cohort. A total of 150 or so TCR beta chains were listed by the study as associated with cytomegalovirus. HLA typing was unavailable for some donors at each locus, so association tests used only the typed subset. A further reported finding was that TCR beta sequences accurately predicted the HLA-A and HLA-B alleles for most subjects in the first cohort. In a later genetic analysis, a missense DCLRE1C variant was associated with V-gene and J-gene trimming of TCR beta chains, and the association was replicated in an independent cohort. Only TCR beta chains were sequenced in this cohort, and the absence of alpha or paired-chain data limited detectable features. A later analysis associated around 16,000 TCR beta sequences with specific HLA alleles at a false discovery rate of 0.05. According to a later analysis, parvovirus B19, influenza, CMV and Epstein-Barr virus appeared linked to several top co-occurrence clusters. A few of the identified cytomegalovirus-associated TCR beta chains were confirmed in vitro to be specific for cytomegalovirus antigens. Linkage disequilibrium might explain the correlated functional status among segregating V segments, but an unknown experimental factor could not be excluded. The authors suggested that the approach could potentially be extended to other disease states and immunological phenotypes. When HLA alleles, especially DR and DQ, strongly co-occurred, TCR associations were difficult to assign to individual alleles. In a later analysis, HLA-associated TCR beta chains showed more clonal expansion and lower generation probabilities than non-associated chains that were equally common. Immune exposure information for the cohort was limited to CMV serostatus. A cluster of highly shared sequence variants was judged likely to be a technical artifact of the sequencing pipeline. Roughly uniform sequencing depth across donors was assumed in presence/absence analyses, although this assumption may not hold. In an earlier analysis of some 640 of the donors, most TCR beta V segments were observed in productive rearrangements about 90% or about 30% of the time, broadly matching IMGT annotations. While some public TCRs were present in many individuals, most TCR sequences turned up only very rarely across donors. A later analysis found that TCR association rates varied across HLA loci, with DRB1 alleles showing the most associated TCRs and HLA-C alleles the fewest.

The junction shows trimming of 4 bases on V and 5 bases on J, plus 15 bases between the germline ends. The CDR3 covers 14 residues, taking in both the cysteine and the phenylalanine. This entry keeps only the CDR3 DNA: 42 bases, framed from base 1. The germline V gene (reference sequence) yields GTSNPN for CDR1 and SVGIG for CDR2. In total, roughly 670 healthy bone marrow donors made up the cohort. Cohort members were all nominally healthy when sampled, although unrecorded immune exposures were likely present. The donor tested CMV seronegative, placing the donor among the roughly 340 seronegative members of the cohort. Each donor provided a peripheral blood sample, and peripheral blood mononuclear cells were used for TCR beta sequencing. The Qiagen DNeasy Blood Extraction Kit was used to extract genomic DNA from the blood cell samples. Library prep was done by the immunoSEQ multiplex PCR assay. For the multiplex PCR, a mixture combining 60 forward primers for TCR Vbeta segments and 13 reverse primers for TCR Jbeta segments was used. The CDR3 region of rearranged TCR beta genes was amplified from genomic DNA with a multiplex PCR assay. Amplified TCR beta libraries were sequenced as 87-base-pair reads on the Illumina HiSeq System. On the study's bioinformatics: A later analysis tallied some 79 million unique TCR beta chains across the approximately 670 repertoires, and about 10 million of those chains were shared by two or more donors. A nearest-neighbor algorithm error-corrected the raw reads and collapsed the reads into unique sequences, merging closely related sequences to remove PCR and sequencing errors. To assign V, D and J gene segments, CDR3 sequences were aligned to IMGT reference sequences. For a sequence to be retained, at least a six-nucleotide match to both a V gene segment and a J gene segment was required. Rearrangements were classified as productive when the CDR3 lacked stop codons and remained in frame with V and J, and all other rearrangements were classified as non-productive. CDR3 was defined according to IMGT convention as the region running from the second conserved V-encoded cysteine to the conserved J-encoded phenylalanine. The earlier analysis of about 590 of the donors excluded sequences that lacked an unambiguous match to a single V gene segment. An earlier analysis of just under 600 of the donors called V segments functional above 56.7% productive rearrangements and segregating when the between-donor standard deviation exceeded 5%. A statistical classification framework was built for diagnosing cytomegalovirus status from the catalog of TCR beta chain sequences. A later analysis assigned V and J genes by comparing TCR nucleotide sequences with IMGT/GENE-DB human TR gene sequences. In a later analysis, CDR3 sequences and most-parsimonious VDJ recombination scenarios were assigned using the TCRdist pipeline. In a later analysis, each TCR beta chain was defined by its CDR3 amino acid sequence together with its V-gene family, and reads without a unique V-gene family were excluded. A later analysis removed 592 highly shared, low-generation-probability nucleotide sequences to deal with suspected cross-contamination and a sequencing artifact. A later analysis calculated a clonal expansion index for each public chain from normalized within-repertoire ranks of inferred template counts. In a later analysis, generation probabilities were computed using a VDJ recombination model fitted to out-of-frame rearrangements, and the results were checked against IGoR. In a later analysis, hypergeometric tests were used to score TCR-TCR, TCR-HLA and TCR-CMV co-occurrence, with a repertoire-size bias correction applied to TCR pairs. A later analysis estimated false discovery rates by permuting HLA or CMV assignments 20 times. In a later analysis, co-occurring TCRs were grouped using DBSCAN, with TCRdist sequence similarity added in when clustering inside HLA-allele-positive subsets. Repertoires with fewer than 30,000 or more than 120,000 public chains were left out of co-occurrence clustering, as were roughly five repertoires with anomalous nucleotide sharing. TCRdb took this table from immuneACCESS and kept in-frame rearrangements with V and J called. Such tables lack part of the clones; where checked against another copy, unresolved V genes explain under half of the gap, and the rest is unexplained. The DNA gave D and trimming, while V, J and clone size come from that table. In this sample the table shows some 150,000 clones, under 90% of which occur a single time. Roughly 4.4% of the sample is held by the ten biggest clonotypes.

The receptor was derived from a man aged 25 to 45 in good health and CMV-seronegative. Material: PBMCs. The V and J segments used are TRBV30 and TRBJ2-1; the D gene is unclear. The nucleotides are TGTGCCTGGACCATTAGCACCTGGGACAATGAGCAGTTCTTC. This encodes CAWTISTWDNEQFF.